Listed below are T cell receptor beta chains from one sample, sequenced in a study of graft-versus-host responses after intestinal transplantation. Measured with immunoSEQ multiplex PCR; TCRdb has only the in-frame clones, and not every one. The top ten hold about 6.8% of the sample, which has 15,000 to 20,000 clones, about 89% seen once. The sequenced sample was bone marrow, obtained 120 to 130 days after intestinal transplantation. These receptors were obtained from a human patient who received an intestinal transplant, so some T cells may come from the graft donor. CDR3s include the opening cysteine and the closing phenylalanine or tryptophan. The D gene is left open where the match is weak. Size is stated for part of the rows, as once, few or many counts, or as a class when the clone is expanded.

DNA: TGTGCCAGCAGCTTAGGAGGGAGTAAGGAGCAGTTCTTC
CDR3: CASSLGGSKEQFF
V: TRBV7-7
D: -
J: TRBJ2-1
size: once

DNA: TGTGCCAGCAGTTTAAGGGTCAGGGGAGGAGGCAATGAGCAGTTCTTC
CDR3: CASSLRVRGGGNEQFF
V: TRBV28
D: -
J: TRBJ2-1
size: -

DNA: TGTGCCAGCAGCAAACAACAGGGTGAACGGTCCTATAATTCACCCCTCCACTTT
CDR3: CASSKQQGERSYNSPLHF
V: TRBV21-1
D: -
J: TRBJ1-6
size: -

DNA: TGTGCCAGCAGTTTATCTCCAGGTGTGAACACTGAAGCTTTCTTT
CDR3: CASSLSPGVNTEAFF
V: TRBV27
D: -
J: TRBJ1-1
size: -

DNA: TGTGCCAGCAGCGTAGGACGGGCAGACAATGAGCAGTTCTTC
CDR3: CASSVGRADNEQFF
V: TRBV9
D: -
J: TRBJ2-1
size: -

DNA: TGTGCCAGTAGTATTATTGGAGGGGAGACCCAGTACTTC
CDR3: CASSIIGGETQYF
V: TRBV19
D: -
J: TRBJ2-5
size: -

DNA: TGTGCCAGTAGTATATTTGAGGGGGCGGGTCAGCCCCAGCATTTT
CDR3: CASSIFEGAGQPQHF
V: TRBV19
D: TRBD1
J: TRBJ1-5
size: -

DNA: TGTGCCAGCAGTCCTGAGCGGCAGGGGAGGACATATTTT
CDR3: CASSPERQGRTYF
V: TRBV6-5
D: -
J: TRBJ1-4
size: -

DNA: TGCGCCAGCAGTTACCGGGACGACTACGAGCAGTACTTC
CDR3: CASSYRDDYEQYF
V: TRBV4-3
D: -
J: TRBJ2-7
size: -

DNA: TGCGCCAGCAGCTTGGGGGCGGTGAACACCGGGGAGCTGTTTTTT
CDR3: CASSLGAVNTGELFF
V: TRBV5-1
D: -
J: TRBJ2-2
size: -

DNA: TGTGCCAGCAGTTTTATCGACAGCTCCTACGAGCAGTACTTC
CDR3: CASSFIDSSYEQYF
V: TRBV27
D: -
J: TRBJ2-7
size: -

DNA: TGTGCCAGCAGTTTATTTGGGTTTGGGGCCAACGTCCTGACTTTC
CDR3: CASSLFGFGANVLTF
V: TRBV27
D: -
J: TRBJ2-6
size: -

DNA: TGTGCCACCAGTCTGGCCCCTTCGGGCGAGCAGTACTTC
CDR3: CATSLAPSGEQYF
V: TRBV15
D: -
J: TRBJ2-7
size: -

DNA: TGTGCCAGCAGCTTAGGAGCTGTAGCGGGAGCTTATGAGCAGTTCTTC
CDR3: CASSLGAVAGAYEQFF
V: TRBV7-2
D: TRBD2
J: TRBJ2-1
size: -

DNA: TGTGCCAGTAGTATCGGTAGCGGGATAACAGATACGCAGTATTTT
CDR3: CASSIGSGITDTQYF
V: TRBV19
D: TRBD2
J: TRBJ2-3
size: -

DNA: TGTGCCAGCAGCCCTACTCGGACAGGGGGAAGGGATGGCTACACCTTC
CDR3: CASSPTRTGGRDGYTF
V: TRBV7-8
D: TRBD1
J: TRBJ1-2
size: -

DNA: TGCGCCAGCAGCTTGGTGGGGACAGCCTACGAGCAGTACTTC
CDR3: CASSLVGTAYEQYF
V: TRBV5-1
D: TRBD1
J: TRBJ2-7
size: -

DNA: TGTGCCAGCAGCGTACAGGAGTACTATGGCTACACCTTC
CDR3: CASSVQEYYGYTF
V: TRBV7-9
D: -
J: TRBJ1-2
size: -

DNA: TGTGCCAGCAGCTTGGCAGCAGAGGCTTTCTTT
CDR3: CASSLAAEAFF
V: TRBV5-6
D: -
J: TRBJ1-1
size: -

DNA: TGTGCCAGCAGCGGTTCTCTAGCGGGAGTGCTTGGCGAGCAGTTCTTC
CDR3: CASSGSLAGVLGEQFF
V: TRBV13
D: TRBD2
J: TRBJ2-1
size: -